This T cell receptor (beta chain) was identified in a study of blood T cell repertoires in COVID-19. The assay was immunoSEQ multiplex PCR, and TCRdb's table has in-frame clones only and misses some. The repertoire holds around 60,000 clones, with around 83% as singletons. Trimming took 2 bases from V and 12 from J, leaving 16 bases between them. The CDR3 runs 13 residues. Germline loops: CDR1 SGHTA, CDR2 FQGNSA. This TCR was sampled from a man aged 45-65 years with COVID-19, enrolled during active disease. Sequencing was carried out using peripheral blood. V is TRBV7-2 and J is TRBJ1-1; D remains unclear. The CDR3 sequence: CASSLRVETTTFF. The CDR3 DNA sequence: TGTGCCAGCAGCTTACGAGTCGAGACTACGACTTTCTTT.